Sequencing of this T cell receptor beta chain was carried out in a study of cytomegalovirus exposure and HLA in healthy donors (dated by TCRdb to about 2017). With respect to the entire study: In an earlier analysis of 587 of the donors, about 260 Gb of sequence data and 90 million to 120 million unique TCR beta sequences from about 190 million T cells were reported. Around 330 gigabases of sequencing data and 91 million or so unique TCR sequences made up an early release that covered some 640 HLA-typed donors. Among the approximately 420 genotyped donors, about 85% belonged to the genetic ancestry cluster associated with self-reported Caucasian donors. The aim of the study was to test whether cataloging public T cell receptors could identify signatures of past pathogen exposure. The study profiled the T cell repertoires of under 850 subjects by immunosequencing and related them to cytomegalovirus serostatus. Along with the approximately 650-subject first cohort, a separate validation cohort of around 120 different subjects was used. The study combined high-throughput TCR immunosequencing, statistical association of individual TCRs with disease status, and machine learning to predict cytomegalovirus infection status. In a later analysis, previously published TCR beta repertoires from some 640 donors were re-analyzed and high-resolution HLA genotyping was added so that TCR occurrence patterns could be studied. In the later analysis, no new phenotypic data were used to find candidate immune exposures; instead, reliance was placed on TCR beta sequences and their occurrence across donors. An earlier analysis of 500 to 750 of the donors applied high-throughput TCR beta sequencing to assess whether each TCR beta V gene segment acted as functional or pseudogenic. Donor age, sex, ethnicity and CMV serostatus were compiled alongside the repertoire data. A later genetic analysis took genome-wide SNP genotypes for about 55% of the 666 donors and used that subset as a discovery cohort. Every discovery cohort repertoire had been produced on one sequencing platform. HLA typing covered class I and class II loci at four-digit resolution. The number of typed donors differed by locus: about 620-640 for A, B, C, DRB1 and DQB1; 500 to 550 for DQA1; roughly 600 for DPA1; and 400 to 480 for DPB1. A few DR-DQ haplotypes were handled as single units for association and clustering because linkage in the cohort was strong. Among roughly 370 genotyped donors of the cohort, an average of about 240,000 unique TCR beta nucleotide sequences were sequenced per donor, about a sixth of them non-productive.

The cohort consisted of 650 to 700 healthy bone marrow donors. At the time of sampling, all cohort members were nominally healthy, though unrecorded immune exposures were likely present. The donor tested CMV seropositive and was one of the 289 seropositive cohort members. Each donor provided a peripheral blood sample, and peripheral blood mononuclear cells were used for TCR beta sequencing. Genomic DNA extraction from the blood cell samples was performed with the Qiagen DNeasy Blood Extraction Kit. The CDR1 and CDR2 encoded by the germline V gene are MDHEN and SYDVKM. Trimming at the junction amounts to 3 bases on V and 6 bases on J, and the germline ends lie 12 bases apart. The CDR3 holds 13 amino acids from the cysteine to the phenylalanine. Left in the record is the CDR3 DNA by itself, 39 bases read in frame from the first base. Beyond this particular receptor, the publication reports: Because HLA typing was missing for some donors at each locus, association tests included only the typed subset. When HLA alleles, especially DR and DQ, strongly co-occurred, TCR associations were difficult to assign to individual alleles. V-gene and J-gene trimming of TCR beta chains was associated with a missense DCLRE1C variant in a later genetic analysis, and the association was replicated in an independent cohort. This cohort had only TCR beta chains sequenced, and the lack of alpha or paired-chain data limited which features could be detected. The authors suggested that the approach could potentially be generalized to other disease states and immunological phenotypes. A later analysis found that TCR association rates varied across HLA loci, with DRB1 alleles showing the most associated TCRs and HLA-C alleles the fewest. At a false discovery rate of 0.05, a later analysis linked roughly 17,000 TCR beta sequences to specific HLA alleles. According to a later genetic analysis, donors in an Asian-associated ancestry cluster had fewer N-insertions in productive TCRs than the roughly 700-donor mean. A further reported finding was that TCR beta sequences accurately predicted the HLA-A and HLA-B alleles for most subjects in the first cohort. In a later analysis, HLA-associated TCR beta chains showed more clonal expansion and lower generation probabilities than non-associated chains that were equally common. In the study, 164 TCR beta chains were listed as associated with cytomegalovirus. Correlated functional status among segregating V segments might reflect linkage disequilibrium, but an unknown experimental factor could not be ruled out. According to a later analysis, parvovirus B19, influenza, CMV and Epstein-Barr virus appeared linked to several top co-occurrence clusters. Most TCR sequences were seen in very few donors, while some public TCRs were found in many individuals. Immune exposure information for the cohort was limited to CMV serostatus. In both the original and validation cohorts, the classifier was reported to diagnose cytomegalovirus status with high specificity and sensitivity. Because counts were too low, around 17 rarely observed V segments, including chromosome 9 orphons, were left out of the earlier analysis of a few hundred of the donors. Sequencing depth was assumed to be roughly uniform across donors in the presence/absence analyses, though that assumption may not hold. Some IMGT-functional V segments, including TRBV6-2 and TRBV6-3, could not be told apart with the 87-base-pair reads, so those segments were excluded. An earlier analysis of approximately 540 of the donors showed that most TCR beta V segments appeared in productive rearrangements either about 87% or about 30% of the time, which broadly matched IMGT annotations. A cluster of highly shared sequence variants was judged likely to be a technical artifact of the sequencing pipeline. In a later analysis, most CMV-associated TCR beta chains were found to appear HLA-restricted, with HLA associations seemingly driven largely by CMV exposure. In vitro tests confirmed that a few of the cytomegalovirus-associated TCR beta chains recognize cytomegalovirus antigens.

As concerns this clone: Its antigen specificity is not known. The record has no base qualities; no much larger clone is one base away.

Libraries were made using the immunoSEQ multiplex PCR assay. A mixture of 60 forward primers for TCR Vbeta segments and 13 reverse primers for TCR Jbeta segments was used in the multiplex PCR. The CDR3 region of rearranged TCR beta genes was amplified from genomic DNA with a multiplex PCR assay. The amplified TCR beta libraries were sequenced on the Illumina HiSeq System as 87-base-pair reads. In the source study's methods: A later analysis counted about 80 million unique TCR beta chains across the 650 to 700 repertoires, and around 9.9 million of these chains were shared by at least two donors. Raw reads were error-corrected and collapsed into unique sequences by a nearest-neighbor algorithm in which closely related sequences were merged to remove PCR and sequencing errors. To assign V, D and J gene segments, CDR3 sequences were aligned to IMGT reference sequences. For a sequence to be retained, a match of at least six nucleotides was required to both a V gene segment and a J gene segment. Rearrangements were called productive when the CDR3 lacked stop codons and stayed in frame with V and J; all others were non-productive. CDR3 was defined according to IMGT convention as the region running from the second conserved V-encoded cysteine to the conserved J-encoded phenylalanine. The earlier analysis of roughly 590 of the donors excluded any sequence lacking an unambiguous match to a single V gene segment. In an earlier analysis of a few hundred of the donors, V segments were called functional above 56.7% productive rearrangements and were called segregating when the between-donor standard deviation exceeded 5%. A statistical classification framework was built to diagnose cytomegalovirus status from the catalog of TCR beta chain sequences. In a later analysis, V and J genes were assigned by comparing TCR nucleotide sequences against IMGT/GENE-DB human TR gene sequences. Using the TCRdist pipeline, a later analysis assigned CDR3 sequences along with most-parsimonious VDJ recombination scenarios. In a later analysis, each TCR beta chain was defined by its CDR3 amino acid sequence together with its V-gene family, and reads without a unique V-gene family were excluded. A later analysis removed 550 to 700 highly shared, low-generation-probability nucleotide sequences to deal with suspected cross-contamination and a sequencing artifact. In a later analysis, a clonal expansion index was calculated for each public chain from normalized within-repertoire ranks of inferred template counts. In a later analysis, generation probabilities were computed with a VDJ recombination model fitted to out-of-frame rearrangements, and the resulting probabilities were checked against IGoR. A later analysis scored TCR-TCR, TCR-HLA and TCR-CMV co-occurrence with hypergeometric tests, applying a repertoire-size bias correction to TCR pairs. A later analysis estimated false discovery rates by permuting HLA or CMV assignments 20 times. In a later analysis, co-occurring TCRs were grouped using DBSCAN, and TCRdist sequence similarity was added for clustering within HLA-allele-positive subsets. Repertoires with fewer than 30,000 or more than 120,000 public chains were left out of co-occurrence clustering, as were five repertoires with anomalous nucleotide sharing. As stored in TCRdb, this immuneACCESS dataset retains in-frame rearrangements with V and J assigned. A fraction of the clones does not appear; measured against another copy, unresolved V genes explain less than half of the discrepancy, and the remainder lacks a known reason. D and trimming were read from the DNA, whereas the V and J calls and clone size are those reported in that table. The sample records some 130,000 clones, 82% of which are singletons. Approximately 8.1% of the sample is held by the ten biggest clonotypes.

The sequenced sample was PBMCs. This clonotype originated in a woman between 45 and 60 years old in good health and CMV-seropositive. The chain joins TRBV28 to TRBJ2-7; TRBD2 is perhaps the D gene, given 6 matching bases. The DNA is TGTGCCAGCAGTTTTGCGGGATATGGCGAGCAGTACTTC. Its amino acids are CASSFAGYGEQYF.